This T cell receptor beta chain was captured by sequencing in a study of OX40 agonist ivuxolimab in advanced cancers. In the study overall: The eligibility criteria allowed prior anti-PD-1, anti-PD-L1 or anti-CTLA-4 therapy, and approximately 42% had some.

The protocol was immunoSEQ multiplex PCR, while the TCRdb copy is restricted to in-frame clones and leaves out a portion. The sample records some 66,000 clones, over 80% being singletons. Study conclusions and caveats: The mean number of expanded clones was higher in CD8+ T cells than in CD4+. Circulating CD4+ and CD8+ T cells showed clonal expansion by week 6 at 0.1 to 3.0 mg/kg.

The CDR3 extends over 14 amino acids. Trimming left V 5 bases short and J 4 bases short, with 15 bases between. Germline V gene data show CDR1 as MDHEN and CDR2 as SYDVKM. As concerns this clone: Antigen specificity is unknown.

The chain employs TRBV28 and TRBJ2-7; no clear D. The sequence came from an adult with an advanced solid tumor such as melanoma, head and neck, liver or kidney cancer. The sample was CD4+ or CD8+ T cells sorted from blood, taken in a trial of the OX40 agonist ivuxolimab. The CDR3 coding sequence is TGTGCCAGCAGTCCCAGACTGGGTACATACGAGCAGTACTTC. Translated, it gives CASSPRLGTYEQYF.